This T cell receptor beta chain appears in the sequencing data of a study of T-cell reconstitution after alpha-beta-depleted transplantation in children. Germline CDR1 reads SGHTA; CDR2 reads FQGTGA. The V and J ends lost 1 base and 7 bases respectively, with 14 bases between them. The CDR3 sequence is 15 residues long. Unique molecular identifiers featured in how the TCRbeta library was prepared. One entry per CDR3 protein, called by TCRdb with MiXCR from the PCR reads. This sample has some 590,000 distinct CDR3 sequences; 10% to 13% occur once, and the top ten carry 4%. This clonotype came up many times.

This receptor was obtained from a human donor who donated a stem cell graft to a child with acute myeloid leukemia. The J gene is TRBJ2-1, the V gene TRBV7-3; D is undetermined. The sequenced sample was PBMCs from the stem cell graft donor, obtained from the stem cell graft. In nucleotides, the CDR3 is TGTGCCAGCAGCTTAAGGGCAACTCAAAGGAATGAGCAGTTCTTC. Translated: CASSLRATQRNEQFF.